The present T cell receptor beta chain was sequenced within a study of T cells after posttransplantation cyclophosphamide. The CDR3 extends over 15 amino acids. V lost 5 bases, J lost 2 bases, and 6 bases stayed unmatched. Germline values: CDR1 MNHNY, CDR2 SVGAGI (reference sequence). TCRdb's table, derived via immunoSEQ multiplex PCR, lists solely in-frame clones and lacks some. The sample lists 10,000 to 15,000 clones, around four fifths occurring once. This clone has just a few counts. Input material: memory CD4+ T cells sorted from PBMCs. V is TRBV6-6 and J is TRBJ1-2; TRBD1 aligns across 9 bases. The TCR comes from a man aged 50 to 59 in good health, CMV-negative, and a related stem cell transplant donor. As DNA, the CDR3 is TGTGCCAGCAGTCACCCCGGGACAGGGAACTATGGCTACACCTTC. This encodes CASSHPGTGNYGYTF.